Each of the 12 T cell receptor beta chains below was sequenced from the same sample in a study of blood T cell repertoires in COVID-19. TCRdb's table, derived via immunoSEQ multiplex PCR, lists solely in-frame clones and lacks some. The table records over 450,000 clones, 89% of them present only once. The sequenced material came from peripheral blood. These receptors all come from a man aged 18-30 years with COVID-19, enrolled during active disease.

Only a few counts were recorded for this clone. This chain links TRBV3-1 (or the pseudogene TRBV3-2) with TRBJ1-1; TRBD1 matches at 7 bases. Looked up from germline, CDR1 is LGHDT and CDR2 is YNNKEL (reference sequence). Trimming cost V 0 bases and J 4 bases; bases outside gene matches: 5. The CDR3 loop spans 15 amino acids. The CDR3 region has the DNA TGTGCCAGCAGCCAAGATCTGCACAGGGGCACTGAAGCTTTCTTT. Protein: CASSQDLHRGTEAFF.

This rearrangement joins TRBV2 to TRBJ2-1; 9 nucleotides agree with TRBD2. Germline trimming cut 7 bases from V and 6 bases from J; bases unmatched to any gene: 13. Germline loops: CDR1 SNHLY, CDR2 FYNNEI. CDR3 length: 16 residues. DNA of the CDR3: TGTGCCAGCACCTCCGGTTGGGCTAGCGGGGTCAATGAGCAGTTCTTC. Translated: CASTSGWASGVNEQFF.

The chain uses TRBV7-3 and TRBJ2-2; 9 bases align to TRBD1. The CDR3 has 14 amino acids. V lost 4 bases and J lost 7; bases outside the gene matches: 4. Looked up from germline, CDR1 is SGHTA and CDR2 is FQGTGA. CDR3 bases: TGTGCCAGCAGCTCACAGGGGGCTGGCGGGGAGCTGTTTTTT. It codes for CASSSQGAGGELFF.

CDR3 sequence: CASSTGGGPETQYF. CDR3 DNA: TGTGCCAGTAGTACGGGAGGGGGCCCTGAGACCCAGTACTTC. J is TRBJ2-5 and V is TRBV19; tentative D call: TRBD2 (8 bases). Trimming pared 4 bases from V and 5 bases from J, leaving 14 bases between. CDR1 is LNHDA, CDR2 SQIVND, per germline (reference sequence). This CDR3 is 14 amino acids long.

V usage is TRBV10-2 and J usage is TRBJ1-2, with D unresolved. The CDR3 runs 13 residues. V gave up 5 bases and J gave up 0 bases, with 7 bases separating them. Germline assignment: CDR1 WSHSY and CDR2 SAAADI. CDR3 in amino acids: CASSRGSNYGYTF. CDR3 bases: TGCGCCAGCAGTCGCGGGTCTAACTATGGCTACACCTTC.

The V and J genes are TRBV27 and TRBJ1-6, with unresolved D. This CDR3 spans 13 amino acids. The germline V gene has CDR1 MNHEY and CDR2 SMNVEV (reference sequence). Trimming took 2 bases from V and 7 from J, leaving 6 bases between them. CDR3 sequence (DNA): TGTGCCAGCAGTTTAACGGTGAATTCACCCCTCCACTTT. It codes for CASSLTVNSPLHF.

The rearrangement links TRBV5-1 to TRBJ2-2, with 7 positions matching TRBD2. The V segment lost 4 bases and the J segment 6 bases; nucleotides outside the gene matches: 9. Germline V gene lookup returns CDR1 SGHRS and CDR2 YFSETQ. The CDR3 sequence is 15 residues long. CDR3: CASSVSRTRAGELFF. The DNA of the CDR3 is TGCGCCAGCAGCGTTTCGCGGACTAGGGCCGGGGAGCTGTTTTTT.

The CDR3 coding sequence is TGCGCCAGCAGTCGAGATTTTAGTAACACTGAAGCTTTCTTT. This translates into CASSRDFSNTEAFF. The gene calls are TRBV10-1 and TRBJ1-1; D is unclear. The CDR3 length is 14 residues. The germline V and J ends were trimmed by 5 bases and 2 bases, with 12 bases remaining between them. The germline V gene has CDR1 WNHNN and CDR2 SYGVQD (reference sequence).

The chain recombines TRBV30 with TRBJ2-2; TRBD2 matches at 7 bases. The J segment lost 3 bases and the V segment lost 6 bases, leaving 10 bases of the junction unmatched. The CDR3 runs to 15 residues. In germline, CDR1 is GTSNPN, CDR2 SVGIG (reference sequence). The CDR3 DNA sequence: TGTGCCTGCCCGCCTAGCGGCTCCTACACCGGGGAGCTGTTTTTT. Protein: CACPPSGSYTGELFF.

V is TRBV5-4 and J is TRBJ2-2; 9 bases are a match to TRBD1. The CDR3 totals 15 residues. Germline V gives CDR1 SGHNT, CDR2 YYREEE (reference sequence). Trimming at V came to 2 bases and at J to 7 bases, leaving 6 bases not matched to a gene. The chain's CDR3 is CASSLQGAYGGELFF. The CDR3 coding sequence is TGTGCCAGCAGCTTACAGGGGGCTTATGGCGGGGAGCTGTTTTTT. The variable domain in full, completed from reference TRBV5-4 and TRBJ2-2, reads ETGVTQSPTHLIKTRGQQVTLRCSSQSGHNTVSWYQQALGQGPQFIFQYYREEENGRGNFPPRFSGLQFPNYSSELNVNALELDDSALYLCASSLQGAYGGELFFGEGSRLTVL.

CDR3 nucleotide sequence: TGTGCCAGCAGCCCGTCAGCGGGCACCTACAATGAGCAGTTCTTC. Its translation is CASSPSAGTYNEQFF. The V and J genes are TRBV11-3 and TRBJ2-1; D is possibly TRBD2 (6 bases). This CDR3 has 15 residues. The germline gives CDR1 SGHNT, CDR2 YENEEA. V lost 5 bases to trimming and J lost 2 bases, with 13 bases between them.

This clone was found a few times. CDR3 coding DNA: TGTGCCAGCAGTTCGCTAGCGGGAGCCGGGGAGCTGTTTTTT. It codes for CASSSLAGAGELFF. This chain links TRBV27 with TRBJ2-2; 10 bases agree with TRBD2. Germline V gene lookup returns CDR1 MNHEY and CDR2 SMNVEV (reference sequence). This CDR3 is 14 amino acids long. After removal of 4 bases from V and 6 bases from J, the junction contained 2 bases not matched to a gene.